Presented here are 20 T cell receptor beta chains from one specimen sequenced in a study of shared clonotypes between healthy human individuals. Terminally differentiated effector memory CD45RA+ cells were excluded by CCR7 positive selection of CD45RO-negative cells. Here immunoSEQ multiplex PCR was the method, and the copy in TCRdb shows in-frame clones only, minus some. The sample yields roughly 2 million clones, about 95% seen once. Sequencing was done on a sample of naive CD8+ T cells sorted from blood. The receptors come from a young man in good health.

The chain links TRBV30 to TRBJ1-1; D may be TRBD1 (6 bases). Germline CDR1 GTSNPN, CDR2 SVGIG (reference sequence). V shed 1 base and J shed 3 bases, with 9 bases lying between them. The CDR3 sequence is 13 residues long. The CDR3 sequence: CAWSGQDYTEAFF. CDR3 sequence (DNA): TGTGCCTGGAGTGGACAGGACTACACTGAAGCTTTCTTT.

The chain combines TRBV27 with TRBJ2-7, with TRBD1 matching 9 bases. The CDR3 is made up of 15 amino acids. The J segment lost 0 bases and the V segment lost 5 bases, leaving 5 bases of the junction unmatched. Germline assignment: CDR1 MNHEY and CDR2 SMNVEV (reference sequence). The CDR3: CASSASGQGSYEQYF. CDR3 nucleotide sequence: TGTGCCAGCAGTGCTTCGGGACAGGGCTCCTACGAGCAGTACTTC.

The chain combines TRBV7-9 with TRBJ1-3; D is unresolved. V shed 0 bases and J shed 4 bases, with 7 bases lying between them. Germline V CDR1 and CDR2: SEHNR, FQNEAQ (reference sequence). The CDR3 consists of 14 residues. Here the CDR3 reads CASSLAEYGNTIYF. The CDR3 nucleotides are TGTGCCAGCAGCTTAGCAGAGTACGGAAACACCATATATTTT.

This clone was found once. CDR3: CASSDGNQPQHF. As DNA, the CDR3 is TGTGCCAGCAGCGATGGTAATCAGCCCCAGCATTTT. This chain links TRBV27 with TRBJ1-5, with no clear D. The length of the CDR3 is 12 residues. Germline V gene data show CDR1 as MNHEY and CDR2 as SMNVEV (reference sequence). V lost 6 bases and J lost 4, with 7 bases in between.

About this clone itself: Different DNA sequences within this sample yield the same CDR3. J is TRBJ2-7 and V is TRBV10-2, with 12 bases that match TRBD2. The V and J ends lost 2 bases and 1 base, in that order; junction bases with no gene match: 0. In germline, CDR1 is WSHSY, CDR2 SAAADI. CDR3 length: 15 residues. The CDR3 DNA is TGCGCCAGCAGTGAGGGACTAGCGGGGTCCTACGAGCAGTACTTC. It codes for CASSEGLAGSYEQYF.

As for this clone: A read error may be the cause here, since a much bigger clone is one base away. CDR3 sequence: CASSTNYEQYF. The CDR3, as DNA: TGTGCCAGCAGCACCAACTACGAGCAGTACTTC. V is TRBV2 and J is TRBJ2-7; D is unresolved. Germline V gene data show CDR1 as SNHLY and CDR2 as FYNNEI. This CDR3 comprises 11 residues. Trimming shortened V by 6 bases and J by 3 bases, and 6 bases separated the two germline ends.

This chain joins TRBV19 and TRBJ2-1; 12 bases align to TRBD1. Trimming took 3 bases from V and 9 from J; bases not matched to a gene: 3. The CDR3 loop spans 14 amino acids. Per germline, CDR1 LNHDA and CDR2 SQIVND (reference sequence). The CDR3 loop is CASSIGTGGGEQFF. In DNA form, the CDR3 reads TGTGCCAGTAGTATCGGGACAGGGGGCGGTGAGCAGTTCTTC.

This sequence joins TRBV7-6 and TRBJ2-7; maybe TRBD1 (6 bases). With 3 bases removed from V and 2 bases from J, the gap between germline ends came to 11 bases. The CDR3 is 14 amino acids. The germline V gene has CDR1 SGHVS and CDR2 FNYEAQ. The CDR3 spells CASSLATGPYEQYF. The CDR3 DNA follows: TGTGCCAGCAGCTTGGCCACAGGGCCCTACGAGCAGTACTTC.

This chain joins TRBV28 and TRBJ2-1, with 10 nucleotides matching TRBD2. The CDR3 extends over 15 amino acids. Germline lookup yields CDR1 MDHEN and CDR2 SYDVKM. Unmatched junction bases numbered 13, after V lost 3 bases and J lost 14 bases. CDR3 in amino acids: CASSFRPGLAGVEFF. Here the CDR3 DNA reads TGTGCCAGCAGTTTCAGACCTGGTCTAGCGGGGGTCGAGTTCTTC. The full variable domain, rest sourced from reference TRBV28 and TRBJ2-1, is DVKVTQSSRYLVKRTGEKVFLECVQDMDHENMFWYRQDPGLGLRLIYFSYDVKMKEKGDIPEGYSVSREKKERFSLILESASTNQTSMYLCASSFRPGLAGVEFFGPGTRLTVL.

This clone was counted once. The genes are TRBV28 and TRBJ1-5; no definite D call. The V end lost 3 bases, the J end lost 10 bases, and 22 bases lay between the germline ends. The germline V gene encodes CDR1 MDHEN and CDR2 SYDVKM. CDR3 length: 16 amino acids. CDR3 loop: CASSFPATTDIFPQHF. The CDR3 region has the DNA TGTGCCAGCAGTTTTCCCGCGACAACAGACATCTTCCCCCAGCATTTT.

The chain links TRBV6-5 to TRBJ1-1, with D hard to call. The CDR3 runs 14 residues. The germline V and J ends were trimmed by 2 bases and 3 bases, with 10 bases remaining between them. Germline CDR1 and CDR2: MNHEY and SVGAGI. CDR3 sequence: CASSYGPRYTEAFF. The CDR3 nucleotides read TGTGCCAGCAGTTACGGACCTCGTTACACTGAAGCTTTCTTT.

This sequence joins TRBV2 and TRBJ2-5, with TRBD2 as a possible D gene (5 bases). CDR3 size: 20 residues. Germline CDR1 SNHLY, CDR2 FYNNEI. Trimming took off 1 base at V and 1 base at J, with 25 bases between the two ends. CDR3 loop: CASSEENYFYDSGIQETQYF. CDR3 DNA sequence: TGTGCCAGCAGTGAAGAGAATTACTTTTACGATTCGGGGATCCAAGAGACCCAGTACTTC.

The chain carries TRBV4-1 and TRBJ1-1; unclear D gene. V was cut by 2 bases and J by 4 bases, with 11 bases left in between. Germline V gene lookup returns CDR1 MGHRA and CDR2 YSYEKL. This CDR3 has 14 amino acids. The CDR3 reads CASSQQLGPTEAFF. The CDR3 bases are TGCGCCAGCAGCCAACAACTCGGGCCCACTGAAGCTTTCTTT.

V usage is TRBV2 and J usage is TRBJ1-5, with D perhaps matching TRBD1 (5 bases). The CDR3 is 16 amino acids. The V end was cut by 5 bases, the J end by 7 bases, with 21 bases between. CDR1 and CDR2 from the germline V gene are SNHLY and FYNNEI. The CDR3 protein is CASSLGDLTALQPQHF. The CDR3 DNA reads TGTGCCAGCAGTCTGGGGGACCTCACCGCACTCCAGCCCCAGCATTTT.

The chain couples TRBV30 to TRBJ1-1; perhaps TRBD1 as D (6 bases). The CDR3 length is 14 residues. Germline CDR1 is GTSNPN and CDR2 is SVGIG (reference sequence). The ends were cut back, 7 bases at V and 3 bases at J, with 18 bases in the middle. The CDR3 DNA sequence: TGTGCCTCCTTGGCCGCGGGGGCCGACACTGAAGCTTTCTTT. Protein: CASLAAGADTEAFF.

The rearrangement uses TRBV14 and TRBJ1-2; no clear D gene. The CDR3 has 17 residues. The V end was cut by 0 bases, the J end by 3 bases, with 17 bases between. Germline V gene sequence: CDR1 SGHDN, CDR2 FVKESK. The CDR3, as DNA: TGTGCCAGCAGCCAAGATGAAGTGACACCTAGCCACTATGGCTACACCTTC. Residues: CASSQDEVTPSHYGYTF.

The chain carries TRBV9 and TRBJ1-6; D is ambiguous. This CDR3 contains 14 residues. V was cut by 0 bases and J by 9 bases, with 10 bases left in between. Germline CDR1 is SGDLS and CDR2 is YYNGEE. The CDR3 spells CASSVVATGSPLHF. As DNA, the CDR3 is TGTGCCAGCAGCGTAGTGGCCACGGGTTCACCCCTCCACTTT.

The CDR3 is CASSPTANTYEQYF. CDR3 sequence (DNA): TGTGCCAGCAGCCCCACAGCCAATACCTACGAGCAGTACTTC. The V call is TRBV5-6, the J call TRBJ2-7; D is uncertain. Trimming took off 4 bases at V and 2 bases at J, with 13 bases between the two ends. The CDR3 covers 14 residues. The germline CDR1 and CDR2 sequences are SGHDT and YYEEEE.

V gene TRBV27 combines with J gene TRBJ1-2; D ambiguous. V was cut by 10 bases and J by 5 bases, with 17 bases left in between. Germline CDR1 and CDR2: MNHEY and SMNVEV (reference sequence). This CDR3 region has 13 residues. CDR3 region: CATRGEEEYGYTF. Written as DNA, the CDR3 is TGTGCCACCCGCGGGGAGGAAGAGTATGGCTACACCTTC.

This chain links TRBV5-6 with TRBJ2-1; D ambiguous. V was pared by 4 bases and J by 6 bases, with 11 bases between. This CDR3 is 13 amino acids long. Germline V gives CDR1 SGHDT, CDR2 YYEEEE. The chain's CDR3 is CASSVALTNEQFF. The DNA for the CDR3 is TGTGCCAGCAGCGTGGCCCTAACCAATGAGCAGTTCTTC.